This T cell receptor beta chain came from a study of T cell clones after liver transplantation. Only in-frame clones appear in the TCRdb table, and some are missing; sequencing was by immunoSEQ multiplex PCR. The profile shows 49,000 or so clones, approximately 71% of them singletons. On this clone: Its target is not known.

General study findings and limits: A larger donor-reactive than third-party decline suggested partial antigen-specific deletion.

CDR3 size: 14 residues. V dropped 3 bases and J dropped 1; count of bases not matched to a gene: 2. Germline assignment: CDR1 MNHNS and CDR2 SASEGT. The V call is TRBV6-1, the J call TRBJ2-7; TRBD1 matches at 8 bases. The clonotype was recovered from a human patient who received a liver transplant. The T cells may partly be graft donor cells. The sequenced sample was CD4+ T cells from blood, obtained 52 to 60 months after liver transplant. In DNA, the CDR3 is TGTGCCAGCAGTGAGAGGACAGGGTCCTACGAGCAGTACTTC. It encodes CASSERTGSYEQYF.